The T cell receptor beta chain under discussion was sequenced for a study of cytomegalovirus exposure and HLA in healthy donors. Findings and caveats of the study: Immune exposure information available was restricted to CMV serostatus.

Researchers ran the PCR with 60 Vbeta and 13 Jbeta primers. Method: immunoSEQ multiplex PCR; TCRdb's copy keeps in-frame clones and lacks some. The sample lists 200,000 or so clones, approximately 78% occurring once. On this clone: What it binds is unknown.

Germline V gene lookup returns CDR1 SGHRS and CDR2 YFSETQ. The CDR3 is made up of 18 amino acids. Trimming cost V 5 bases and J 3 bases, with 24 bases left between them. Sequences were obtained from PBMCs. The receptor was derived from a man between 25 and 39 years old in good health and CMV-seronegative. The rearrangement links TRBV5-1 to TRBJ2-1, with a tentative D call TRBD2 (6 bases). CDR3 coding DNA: TGCGCCAGCAGGGAGGGAATGGCTCCGATTTCTTACTACAATGAGCAGTTCTTC. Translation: CASREGMAPISYYNEQFF.